This TCR beta chain is from a study of blood T cell repertoires in COVID-19. Study in general: COVID-19 samples, acute and convalescent, were from the United States, Italy and Spain. Nucleic acid was either cDNA or gDNA, and it came from T cells, B-cell-depleted T cells, or PBMCs.

CDR3 size: 13 residues. Trimming pared 6 bases from V and 4 bases from J, leaving 12 bases between. Germline CDR1 reads MGHDK; CDR2 reads SYGVNS. As handled by the study authors: Amplification of reference gene primers provided the estimated nucleated cell counts. Using immunoSEQ multiplex PCR, the repertoire was profiled, and TCRdb retains in-frame clones only, with some absent. The V and J calls and clone size are taken from that table; D and trimming were inferred from the DNA. The sample comprises 250,000 to 400,000 clones, approximately 89% of which are singletons, and approximately 1.6% rests with the top ten. Seattle's enrolled individuals joined amid active infection and were then monitored longitudinally.

The genes are TRBV25-1 and TRBJ1-2, with D unclear. The receptor comes from a woman between 25 and 40 years old with COVID-19, enrolled during active disease. Sequencing was performed on peripheral blood. The DNA for the CDR3 is TGTGCCAGCAGACCCACAGACCGCTATGGCTACACCTTC. Translated, it gives CASRPTDRYGYTF.